Many counts were recorded for the clone carrying this TCR beta chain. There are 15 residues in the CDR3. V lost 9 bases and J lost 3; bases outside the gene matches: 10. Germline loops: CDR1 LNHDA, CDR2 SQIVND (reference sequence). This sample stems from a study of early T cells in non-severe SARS-CoV-2 infection. Study-level background: Alpha and beta chains were unpaired, from unsorted whole-blood bulk RNA.

In TCRdb, the 5' RACE reads were re-called with MiXCR into one record per CDR3 protein. Of under 85,000 distinct CDR3 sequences in the sample, 9.5% to 15% were seen once. The receptor was derived from an adult who was a healthcare worker with PCR-confirmed SARS-CoV-2 infection or an uninfected control (not recorded which). The J gene is TRBJ2-1, the V gene TRBV19; 8 nucleotides agree with TRBD2. Sequenced sample: whole blood. The CDR3 nucleotides read TGTGCCAGCGCCGTCTACGGGAGGGTCTACAATGAGCAGTTCTTC. It is translated as CASAVYGRVYNEQFF.